Reported below is one TCR beta chain. The antigen remains unidentified. These data originate in a study of T cell clonotyping in hematopoietic cell transplantation. Study-wide findings and caveats: Pathologically expanded recipient clonotypes increased progressively from day 30 to day 180 as diversity fell. Without cell sorting, CD4 versus CD8 contributions remain unresolved. Few recipient clonotypes overlapped donors; over 95% were de novo at given depth.

Libraries were prepared by immunoSEQ multiplex PCR; TCRdb keeps only in-frame clonotypes and omits some of them. Of about 15,000 clones detected, 85% to 90% appear once; the ten largest clones hold around 13%. Recipients were bled about 28 days pretransplant and at posttransplant days 30, 100, 180. This CDR3 is built from 14 residues. Germline V gene data show CDR1 as SGHRS and CDR2 as YFSETQ. V dropped 4 bases and J dropped 3 bases, with 13 bases sitting between them. This chain uses TRBV5-1 with TRBJ1-1, with D possibly TRBD1 on 6 matching bases. Specimen: PBMCs, collected 100 days after allogeneic stem cell transplant. This clonotype originated in a male patient in his 50s who had an allogeneic stem cell transplant from an unrelated donor, so T cells may come from the graft donor. Some clones in this sample may be carry-over from other donors' samples. CDR3 DNA sequence: TGCGCCAGCAGCCTCCCAGCAGGGGACACTGAAGCTTTCTTT. Protein: CASSLPAGDTEAFF.